This TCR beta chain was sequenced during a study of shared clonotypes between healthy human individuals. Study-level information: Per-donor plates numbered three CD4 naive, three CD4 memory, two CD8 naive and one CD8 memory. Study-level points and caveats: Measured sharing among donors was expected to vary with sequencing depth. It was the non-shared clonotypes that had lower generation probabilities than clonotypes shared by all four donors.

Negatively enriched CD4+ T cells were divided by CD45RA into naive and memory. About this clone: Its target is unknown.

Clones were sequenced by immunoSEQ multiplex PCR, and TCRdb holds only the in-frame ones, with some missing. Of a few million clones detected, almost 96% appear once; the ten largest clones hold around 0.13%. V lost 5 bases to trimming and J lost 6 bases, with 9 bases between them. The CDR3 sequence is 12 residues long. CDR1 and CDR2 (germline): MNHNS, SASEGT. This chain connects TRBV6-1 to TRBJ2-3; maybe TRBD2 (6 bases). Material: naive CD4+ T cells sorted from blood. The subset was: CD45RA+ positively selected. This TCR came from a young man in good health. The CDR3 bases are TGTGCCAGCAGTCTTCGGGAGGATACGCAGTATTTT. Encoded protein: CASSLREDTQYF.